These 27 T cell receptor beta chains were sequenced from one sample in a study of T cells in Graves' hyperthyroidism and ophthalmopathy. The CDR3 regions of TCR beta were amplified from RNA transcripts. Researchers ran a first-round RT-PCR on the TCR CDR3 using the HTBI primer set. MiXCR, run by TCRdb on the multiplex PCR reads, gives a single entry per CDR3 protein. The table has under 450,000 distinct CDR3 sequences, around 16% seen once. Sequenced sample: blood. The receptors originated from a woman aged 18-29 years with Graves' hyperthyroidism.

This clonotype was detected ten times or more. The chain has TRBV5-1 and TRBJ2-6; D may be TRBD1 or TRBD2 (6 bases each). V was clipped by 4 bases and J by 4 bases, with 21 bases between them. This CDR3 is built from 18 residues. The germline V gene has CDR1 SGHRS and CDR2 YFSETQ. CDR3 residues: CASSPVTGGAGGANVLTF. CDR3 nucleotide sequence: TGCGCCAGCAGCCCCGTGACAGGAGGGGCGGGAGGGGCCAACGTCCTGACTTTC.

At least ten counts were recorded for this clonotype. CDR3 sequence: CASSPDLGETQYF. CDR3 nucleotide sequence: TGTGCCAGCAGCCCTGACCTCGGGGAGACCCAGTACTTC. The rearrangement joins TRBV5-4 to TRBJ2-5; D call uncertain. Per the germline V gene, CDR1 is SGHNT and CDR2 is YYREEE (reference sequence). This CDR3 spans 13 amino acids. With 4 bases removed from V and 5 bases from J, the gap between germline ends came to 12 bases.

The J gene is TRBJ2-1, the V gene TRBV3-1; TRBD2 matches 8 bases. Germline assignment: CDR1 LGHDT and CDR2 YNNKEL (reference sequence). Trimming at V came to 3 bases and at J to 9 bases, leaving 10 bases not matched to a gene. The CDR3 contains 15 residues. The CDR3 nucleotides are TGTGCCAGCAGCCACGTGCTAGCGGGTCGAGGTGAGCAGTTCTTC. Encoded protein: CASSHVLAGRGEQFF.

This clonotype has ten or more counts. V and J are TRBV7-8 and TRBJ1-2; unclear D gene. CDR1 and CDR2 (germline): SGHVS, FQNEAQ. V lost 10 bases to trimming and J lost 4 bases, with 13 bases between them. The CDR3 totals 12 residues. The CDR3 nucleotides read TGTGCCACCCTGACATCCCGCTATGGCTACACCTTC. Its protein is CATLTSRYGYTF.

This clonotype was seen many times. The chain is built from TRBV12-3 or TRBV12-4 and TRBJ2-1, with 8 bases matching TRBD2. CDR3 length equals 17 residues. V trimming: 3 bases; J trimming: 7 bases; junction bases outside the gene matches: 14. The CDR3 coding sequence is TGTGCCAGCAGTTTTGGGTTGAGCGGGAGCGGGACAAATGAGCAGTTCTTC. Translation gives CASSFGLSGSGTNEQFF.

In the case of this clonotype: Possible read error: a much larger clone is one base away. This sequence joins TRBV27 and TRBJ2-3; the D gene is possibly TRBD2 (5 bases). Trimming shortened V by 7 bases and J by 7 bases, and 15 bases separated the two germline ends. There are 13 residues in the CDR3. CDR1 and CDR2 from the germline V gene are MNHEY and SMNVEV (reference sequence). CDR3 sequence: CASNTEFGNTQYF. CDR3 DNA sequence: TGTGCCAGCAATACAGAGTTCGGGAATACGCAGTATTTT.

V usage is TRBV19 and J usage is TRBJ2-3; 9 bases are shared with TRBD1. Trimming cost V 5 bases and J 2 bases; bases outside gene matches: 5. This CDR3 region has 15 residues. From germline, CDR1 is LNHDA and CDR2 SQIVND (reference sequence). CDR3 coding DNA: TGTGCCAGTAGTCTCCGGGACAGGGTCACAGATACGCAGTATTTT. This codes for CASSLRDRVTDTQYF.

This clonotype came up many times. The chain couples TRBV7-2 to TRBJ2-2; D gene ambiguous. The CDR3 extends over 14 amino acids. Germline V CDR1 and CDR2: SGHTA, FQGNSA. Trimming removed 2 bases from V and 5 bases from J, with 9 bases in between. CDR3 DNA sequence: TGTGCCAGCAGCTTACTCCTCCCGACCGGGGAGCTGTTTTTT. Protein product: CASSLLLPTGELFF.

This clonotype was counted at least ten times. This rearrangement joins TRBV5-4 to TRBJ2-7; D unclear. Germline CDR1 reads SGHNT; CDR2 reads YYREEE (reference sequence). The CDR3 has 14 amino acids. Trimming cost V 7 bases and J 3 bases, with 17 bases left between them. The CDR3 loop reads CASQKDGIYYEQYF. DNA for the CDR3: TGTGCCAGCCAAAAAGACGGAATCTACTACGAGCAGTACTTC.

Ten or more counts support this clonotype. The chain couples TRBV12-3 or TRBV12-4 to TRBJ2-1; 9 bases map to TRBD2. This CDR3 is built from 17 residues. V was clipped by 5 bases and J by 0 bases; unmatched bases: 8. CDR3 amino acids: CASSPGLAASSYNEQFF. Written as DNA, the CDR3 is TGTGCCAGCAGTCCGGGACTAGCAGCGAGCTCCTACAATGAGCAGTTCTTC.

This chain connects TRBV5-4 to TRBJ2-5; D unresolved. The germline V and J ends were trimmed by 1 base and 5 bases, with 15 bases remaining between them. The CDR3 sequence is 15 residues long. Germline-derived CDR1 and CDR2 are SGHNT and YYREEE (reference sequence). Here the CDR3 reads CASSLKVGSGETQYF. CDR3 nucleotide sequence: TGTGCCAGCAGCTTGAAGGTTGGCAGTGGGGAGACCCAGTACTTC.

This clonotype came up a few times. As DNA, the CDR3 is TGTGCCGGCGGACCAAAAGAGACCCAGTACTTC. This translates into CAGGPKETQYF. V gene TRBV5-6 combines with J gene TRBJ2-5; D uncertain. CDR1 and CDR2 from the germline V gene are SGHDT and YYEEEE. The V and J ends lost 10 bases and 3 bases respectively, with 10 bases between them. The CDR3 contains 11 residues.

This clonotype has ten or more counts. The CDR3 region has the DNA TGCGCCAGCAGTTTGAACCCTGGGACTAGAAGAGAGGGTCCCGGGGAGCTGTTTTTT. It codes for CASSLNPGTRREGPGELFF. The chain uses TRBV5-1 and TRBJ2-2; 8 bases are shared with TRBD2. Unmatched junction bases numbered 21, after V lost 5 bases and J lost 6 bases. The CDR3 is 19 amino acids. CDR1 is SGHRS, CDR2 YFSETQ, per germline.

This chain connects TRBV12-3 or TRBV12-4 to TRBJ2-5; D remains ambiguous. V lost 5 bases and J lost 3, with 13 bases in between. This CDR3 region has 14 residues. The CDR3 nucleotides are TGTGCCAGCAGTGTTTGGAGTGGGAAAGAGACCCAGTACTTC. Amino acids: CASSVWSGKETQYF.

In its sample, this clonotype was seen many times. CDR3 sequence reads: CASSSRRVNTGELFF. The CDR3 region has the DNA TGTGCCAGCAGCTCTAGGAGGGTGAACACCGGGGAGCTGTTTTTT. The chain joins TRBV7-2 to TRBJ2-2; weak D call: TRBD2 (6 bases). CDR1 and CDR2 from the germline V gene are SGHTA and FQGNSA. V was trimmed by 4 bases and J by 1 base, leaving 10 bases between them. The CDR3 runs to 15 residues.

This clonotype was seen at least ten times. The chain has TRBV3-1 and TRBJ1-1; D is perhaps TRBD1 (5 bases). This CDR3 has 15 residues. Trimming left V 4 bases short and J 5 bases short, with 17 bases between. Germline-derived CDR1 and CDR2 are LGHDT and YNNKEL (reference sequence). CDR3 sequence (DNA): TGTGCCAGCAGCCCGTTGAGTGGGGGGTATACTGAAGCTTTCTTT. It is translated as CASSPLSGGYTEAFF.

The rearrangement joins TRBV7-2 to TRBJ2-6, with D perhaps assigned TRBD1 or TRBD2 (7 bases each). This CDR3 has 16 amino acids. Trimming removed 6 bases at V and 0 bases at J, with 12 bases between. Germline V lookup: CDR1 SGHTA, CDR2 FQGNSA. The CDR3 here is CASRGGGNSGANVLTF. In DNA form, the CDR3 reads TGTGCCAGCAGGGGAGGGGGCAACTCTGGGGCCAACGTCCTGACTTTC.

This clonotype was counted between two and nine times. The rearrangement links TRBV12-3 or TRBV12-4 to TRBJ1-2; maybe TRBD1 (5 bases). The CDR3 runs 14 residues. Trimming stripped 3 bases from V and 2 bases from J, with 10 bases between. CDR3 protein: CASSFNRLNYGYTF. Written as DNA, the CDR3 is TGTGCCAGCAGTTTCAACAGGTTGAACTATGGCTACACCTTC.

Concerning this clonotype: This may come from a read error, since a much larger clone is one base off. The chain links TRBV7-3 to TRBJ2-7; 7 bases match TRBD1. The CDR3 has 13 residues. Germline V gene data show CDR1 as SGHTA and CDR2 as FQGTGA. V shed 5 bases, J shed 5 bases, and the junction held 6 bases outside the gene matches. The CDR3 protein is CASSVGGPHEQYF. DNA of the CDR3: TGTGCCAGCAGCGTAGGGGGCCCTCACGAGCAGTACTTC.

This clonotype occurred many times. The chain carries TRBV4-1 and TRBJ2-1; 7 nucleotides line up with TRBD1. CDR1 and CDR2 (germline): MGHRA, YSYEKL. After removal of 1 base from V and 9 bases from J, the junction contained 3 bases not matched to a gene. The CDR3 totals 13 residues. This chain's CDR3 is CASSQAGQPEQFF. The CDR3 nucleotides are TGCGCCAGCAGCCAAGCGGGACAGCCTGAGCAGTTCTTC.

This clonotype has at least ten counts. The J gene is TRBJ2-3, the V gene TRBV5-1; TRBD1 might be the D (5 bases). The V gene lost 5 bases and the J gene lost 9 bases, with 22 bases spanning the gap. The CDR3 is made up of 15 amino acids. Looked up from germline, CDR1 is SGHRS and CDR2 is YFSETQ. DNA of the CDR3: TGCGCCAGCAGGTCGACAGTCGCTGCATTGTTGACGCAGTATTTT. This sequence encodes CASRSTVAALLTQYF.

This clonotype has at least ten counts. The chain has TRBV7-3 and TRBJ2-2; D is unresolved. CDR1 is SGHTA, CDR2 FQGTGA, per germline. Trimming removed 2 bases at V and 5 bases at J, with 6 bases between. This CDR3 spans 13 amino acids. CDR3 DNA: TGTGCCAGCAGCTTACGAGCAACCGGGGAGCTGTTTTTT. Residues: CASSLRATGELFF.

At least ten counts were recorded for this clonotype. The rearrangement uses TRBV29-1 and TRBJ1-5; no firm D call. CDR1 and CDR2 (germline): SQVTM, ANQGSEA. The CDR3 length is 13 residues. V gave up 6 bases and J gave up 4 bases, with 13 bases separating them. CDR3 in DNA: TGCAGCGTGCCAGGAGTGGGAAATCAGCCCCAGCATTTT. Translated, it gives CSVPGVGNQPQHF.

This clonotype was seen repeatedly, ten times or more. The chain combines TRBV6-1 with TRBJ1-1; 7 nucleotides match TRBD1. Trimming removed 5 bases from V and 2 bases from J; junction bases left unmatched: 5. The germline V gene has CDR1 MNHNS and CDR2 SASEGT. This CDR3 is built from 14 residues. CDR3 protein: CASSYRQGNTEAFF. The CDR3 DNA reads as TGTGCCAGCAGTTACAGACAGGGCAACACTGAAGCTTTCTTT.

This clonotype was seen many times. V gene TRBV6-5 combines with J gene TRBJ2-7; D possibly matches TRBD1 or TRBD2 (5 bases each). Between the trimmed V and J ends, which lost 0 bases and 4 bases, there was a span of 16 bases. Looked up from germline, CDR1 is MNHEY and CDR2 is SVGAGI. This CDR3 is built from 16 residues. In nucleotides, the CDR3 is TGTGCCAGCAGTTACTCGACCGGGACGGGACCTTACGAGCAGTACTTC. Protein sequence: CASSYSTGTGPYEQYF.

This clonotype has ten or more counts. CDR3 sequence (DNA): TGTGCCAGCAGCCCTGGGAACAACTATGGCTACACCTTC. Its protein product is CASSPGNNYGYTF. The chain couples TRBV7-2 to TRBJ1-2; D unresolved. V shed 5 bases and J shed 2 bases, with 9 bases lying between them. This CDR3 contains 13 residues. CDR1 SGHTA and CDR2 FQGNSA come from the germline V gene. Drawing the rest from reference TRBV7-2 and TRBJ1-2, the complete variable domain is GAGVSQSPSNKVTEKGKDVELRCDPISGHTALYWYRQSLGQGLEFLIYFQGNSAPDKSGLPSDRFSAERTGGSVSTLTIQRTQQEDSAVYLCASSPGNNYGYTFGSGTRLTVV.

This clonotype has a count of ten or more. The rearrangement uses TRBV29-1 and TRBJ1-1; TRBD1 matches 9 bases. The CDR3 has 17 residues. The V and J ends lost 6 bases and 0 bases, in that order; junction bases with no gene match: 14. From germline, CDR1 is SQVTM and CDR2 ANQGSEA. The CDR3 DNA sequence: TGCAGCGTCCGTTCGGGGGACAGGGCCCGGCTGAACACTGAAGCTTTCTTT. It codes for CSVRSGDRARLNTEAFF.